Listed here is a single TCR beta chain. The method was immunoSEQ multiplex PCR; TCRdb's version includes in-frame clones alone and lacks a portion of them. The repertoire consists of about 69,000 clones, with about nine tenths occurring once and the leading ten covering 1.4%. These data belong to a study of T cell changes during pregnancy in multiple sclerosis. This CDR3 contains 13 residues. Germline V lookup: CDR1 SGHTA, CDR2 FQGNSA. The V end lost 1 base, the J end lost 5 bases, and 6 bases lay between the germline ends. Specimen: peripheral blood, collected in the third trimester of pregnancy. The genes are TRBV7-2 and TRBJ2-1; no reliable D call. The sequence was collected from a female donor with multiple sclerosis, enrolled in a pregnancy study. The CDR3 coding sequence is TGTGCCAGCAGCTTAGGTCCTGACAATGAGCAGTTCTTC. Translation: CASSLGPDNEQFF.